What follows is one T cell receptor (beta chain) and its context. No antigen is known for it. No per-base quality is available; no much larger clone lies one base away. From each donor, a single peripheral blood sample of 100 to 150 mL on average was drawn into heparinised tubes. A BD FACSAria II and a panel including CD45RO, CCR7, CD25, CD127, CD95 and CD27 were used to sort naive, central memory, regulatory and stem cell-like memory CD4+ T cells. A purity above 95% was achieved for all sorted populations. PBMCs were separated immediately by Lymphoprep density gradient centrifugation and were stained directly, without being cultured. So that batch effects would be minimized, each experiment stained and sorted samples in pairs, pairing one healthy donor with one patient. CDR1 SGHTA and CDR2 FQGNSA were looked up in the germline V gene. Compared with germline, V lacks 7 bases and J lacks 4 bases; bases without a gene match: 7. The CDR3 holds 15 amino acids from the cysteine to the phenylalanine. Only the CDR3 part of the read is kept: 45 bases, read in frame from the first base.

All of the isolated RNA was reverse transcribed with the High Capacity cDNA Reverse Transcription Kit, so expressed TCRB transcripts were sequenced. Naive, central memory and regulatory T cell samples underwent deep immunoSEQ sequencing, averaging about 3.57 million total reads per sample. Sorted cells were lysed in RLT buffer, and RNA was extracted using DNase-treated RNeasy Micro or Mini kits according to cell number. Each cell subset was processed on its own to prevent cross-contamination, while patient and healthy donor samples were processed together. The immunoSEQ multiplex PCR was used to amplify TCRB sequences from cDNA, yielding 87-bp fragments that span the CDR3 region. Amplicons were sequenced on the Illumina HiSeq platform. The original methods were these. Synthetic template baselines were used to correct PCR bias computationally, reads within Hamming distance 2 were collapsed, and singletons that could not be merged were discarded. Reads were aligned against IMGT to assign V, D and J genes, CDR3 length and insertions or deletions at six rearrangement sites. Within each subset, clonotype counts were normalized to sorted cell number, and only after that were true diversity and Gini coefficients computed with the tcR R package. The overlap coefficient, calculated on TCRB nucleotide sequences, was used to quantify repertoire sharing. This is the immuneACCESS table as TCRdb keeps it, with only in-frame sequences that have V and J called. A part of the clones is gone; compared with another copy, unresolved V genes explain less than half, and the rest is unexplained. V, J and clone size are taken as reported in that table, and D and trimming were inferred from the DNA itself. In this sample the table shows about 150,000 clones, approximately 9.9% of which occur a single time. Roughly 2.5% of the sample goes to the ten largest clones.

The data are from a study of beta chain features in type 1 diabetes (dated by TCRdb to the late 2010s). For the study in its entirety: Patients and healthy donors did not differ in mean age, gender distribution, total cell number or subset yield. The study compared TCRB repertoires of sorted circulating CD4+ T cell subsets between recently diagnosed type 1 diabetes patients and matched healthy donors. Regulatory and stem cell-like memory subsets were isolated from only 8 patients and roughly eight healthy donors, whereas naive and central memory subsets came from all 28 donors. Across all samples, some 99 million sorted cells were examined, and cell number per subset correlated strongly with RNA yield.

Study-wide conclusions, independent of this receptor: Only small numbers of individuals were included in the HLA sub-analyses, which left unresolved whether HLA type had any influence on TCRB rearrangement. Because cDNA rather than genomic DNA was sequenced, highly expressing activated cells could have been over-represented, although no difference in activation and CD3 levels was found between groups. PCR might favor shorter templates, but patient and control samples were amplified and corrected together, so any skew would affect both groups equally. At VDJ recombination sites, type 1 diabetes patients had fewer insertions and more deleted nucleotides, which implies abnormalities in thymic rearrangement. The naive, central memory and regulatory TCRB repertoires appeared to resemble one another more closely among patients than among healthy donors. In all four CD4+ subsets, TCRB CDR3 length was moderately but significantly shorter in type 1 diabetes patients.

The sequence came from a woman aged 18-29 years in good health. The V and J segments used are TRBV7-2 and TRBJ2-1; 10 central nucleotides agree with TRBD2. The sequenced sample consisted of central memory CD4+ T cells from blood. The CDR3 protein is CASTQRGGRYNEQFF. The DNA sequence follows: TGTGCCAGCACCCAGCGGGGGGGCCGGTACAATGAGCAGTTCTTC.